A selection of T cell receptor beta chains follows, all from one sample in a study of T cell responses to AZD1222 COVID-19 vaccine. Method: immunoSEQ multiplex PCR; TCRdb's copy keeps in-frame clones and lacks some. Of 110,000 or so clones detected, 85% to 90% appear once; the ten largest clones hold around 3.2%. The sample in question was peripheral blood, obtained on day 0 of AZD1222 vaccination. These receptors originate from an adult in good health. Both conserved end residues are trimmed from each CDR3.

v_call	cdr3_aa
TRBV12-3/TRBV12-4	ASSLQSEDQQY
TRBV29-1	TFRTSNEAF
TRBV9	ASSPGALVPFSEQY
TRBV7-9	ASSPSGTANSPLH
TRBV5-1	ASSLGQGHPMNTEAF
TRBV10-3	AISATDSPLH
TRBV27	ASSRGQGYSPLH
TRBV29-1	SSRVVADTEAF
TRBV19	ASTPGGTSNTGELF
TRBV28	ASSFKGSPTDTQY
TRBV23-1	ASSPRRLAYEQY
TRBV7-9	ASSSTGTELYGYT
TRBV7-9	ASSFELAGDEQY
TRBV9	ASSGPHRGAGNTIY
TRBV19	ASISSLVSGNTIY
TRBV12-3/TRBV12-4	ASSFNTRDIQY
TRBV3-1/TRBV3-2	ASSQDSSGRRTEAF
TRBV5-1	ASSSTDRYNGYT
TRBV19	ASSYSGGTGELF
TRBV30	AWSTGFGGNTIY
TRBV20-1	SAVQESEQF
TRBV12-3/TRBV12-4	ASRISSGNTIY
TRBV20-1	SAQNFNEQF
TRBV7-6	ASSLGSGAETQY
TRBV30	AWSVDGGLTDTQY
TRBV28	ASRRTGYEQY
TRBV29-1	SVARDRSVEQY
TRBV6-1	ASSEPRGTAAYGYT
TRBV15	ATSRVAQGRGQPQH
TRBV30	AWERQGSGYT
TRBV19	ASRGPGTRGEKLF
TRBV4-2	ASSQGWDRREKLF
TRBV3-1/TRBV3-2	ASSRSRGHFYGYT
TRBV9	ASSLAGSYEQY
TRBV15	ATSQGVYNEQF
TRBV5-1	ASRVEPGTVDSNQPQH
TRBV2	ASILVPIAERQETQY
TRBV7-9	ASSLGGKAGNTIY
TRBV2	ASRRTGGAGQPQH
TRBV9	ASSVAGGLAGGAEDAEQF
TRBV5-1	ASSSSRDRAYEQY
TRBV28	ASSLAQGADEQY
TRBV5-4	ASSYKGPNEKLF
TRBV5-1	ASGLAGGHNEQF
TRBV19	ASSTALSHRGRSEANVLT
TRBV19	ASSPDGLYGYT
TRBV3-1/TRBV3-2	ASSQGSVNQPQH
TRBV5-1	ASSVQGNEQY
TRBV6-4	ANLPGLSYNEQF
TRBV5-3	ARTRGASNEQF
TRBV28	ASSRGSDTQY
TRBV4-2	ASSQDPQSSYNSPLH